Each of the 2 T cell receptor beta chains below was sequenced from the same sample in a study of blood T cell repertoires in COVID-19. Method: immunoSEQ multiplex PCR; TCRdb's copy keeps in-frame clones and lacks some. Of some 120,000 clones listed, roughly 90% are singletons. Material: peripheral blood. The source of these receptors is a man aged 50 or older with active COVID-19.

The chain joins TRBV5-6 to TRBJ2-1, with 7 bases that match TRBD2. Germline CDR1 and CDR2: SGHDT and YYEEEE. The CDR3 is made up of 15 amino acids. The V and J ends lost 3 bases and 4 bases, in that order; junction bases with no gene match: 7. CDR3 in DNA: TGTGCCAGCAGCTCAGGACTAGAGGGATACAATGAGCAGTTCTTC. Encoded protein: CASSSGLEGYNEQFF.

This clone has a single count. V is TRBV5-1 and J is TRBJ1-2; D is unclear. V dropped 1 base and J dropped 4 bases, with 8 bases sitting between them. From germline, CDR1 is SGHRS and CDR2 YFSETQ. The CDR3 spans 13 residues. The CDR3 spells CASSLTAVYGYTF. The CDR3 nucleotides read TGCGCCAGCAGCTTGACGGCGGTCTATGGCTACACCTTC. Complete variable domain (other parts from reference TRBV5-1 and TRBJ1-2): KAGVTQTPRYLIKTRGQQVTLSCSPISGHRSVSWYQQTPGQGLQFLFEYFSETQRNKGNFPGRFSGRQFSNSRSEMNVSTLELGDSALYLCASSLTAVYGYTFGSGTRLTVV.